The 20 T cell receptor beta chains below all came from one sample that was sequenced in a study of CD8+CD57+ T cells in acquired aplastic anemia. Researchers used genomic DNA as the template to profile TCR beta VDJ and CDR3. TCRdb ran MiXCR on the reads and lists one entry per CDR3 protein. Of roughly 98,000 distinct CDR3 sequences detected, around 70% appear once; the ten largest clones hold around three fifths. Flow cytometry had shown expanded CD8+CD57+ cells in the patients chosen for sequencing. Sequenced material: sorted CD4+, CD8+, or CD8+CD57+ T cells (not recorded which) from PBMCs. These receptors were collected from a human donor with aplastic anemia.

The chain has TRBV20-1 and TRBJ2-5, with D possibly matching TRBD2 (7 bases). CDR3 length: 15 amino acids. Germline V gives CDR1 DFQATT, CDR2 SNEGSKA (reference sequence). Trimming took off 6 bases at V and 5 bases at J, with 22 bases between the two ends. CDR3 DNA: TGCAGTGCCACACGCAAAGGGGGGGCAGGGGAGACCCAGTACTTC. Translation gives CSATRKGGAGETQYF.

The CDR3 DNA is TGTGCCAGCAGCTTAGTGGACAGGGGGCAGAGTGGCTACACCTTC. Translation: CASSLVDRGQSGYTF. The V call is TRBV7-2, the J call TRBJ1-2; 11 bases map to TRBD1. The CDR3 length is 15 residues. Germline CDR1 and CDR2: SGHTA and FQGNSA. The V segment lost 1 base and the J segment 7 bases; nucleotides outside the gene matches: 5.

The V and J genes are TRBV24-1 and TRBJ2-3; 7 positions agree with TRBD2. Losses at the gene ends were 2 bases for V and 5 bases for J; bases not matched to a gene: 15. The CDR3 runs 18 residues. Germline V gene data show CDR1 as KGHDR and CDR2 as SFDVKD. The CDR3 nucleotides are TGTGCCACCAGTGATTCAAAACTAGCGAAGGAAAGTGGAGATACGCAGTATTTT. This encodes CATSDSKLAKESGDTQYF.

V is TRBV7-9 and J is TRBJ2-7; 8 nucleotides match TRBD2. Germline CDR1 is SEHNR and CDR2 is FQNEAQ (reference sequence). V trimming: 5 bases; J trimming: 2 bases; junction bases outside the gene matches: 5. This CDR3 is 14 amino acids long. CDR3 region: CASSPLAGTYEQYF. CDR3 nucleotides: TGTGCCAGCAGCCCGTTAGCGGGAACCTACGAGCAGTACTTC.

The rearrangement uses TRBV12-5 and TRBJ1-5; D remains ambiguous. Germline V gene sequence: CDR1 LGHNT, CDR2 FRNRAP. Deletions cut 10 bases from V and 0 bases from J, with 13 bases between. The CDR3 runs to 14 residues. For the CDR3, the DNA is TGTGCTACCCTGAGGGAACCTAGCAATCAGCCCCAGCATTTT. Encoded protein: CATLREPSNQPQHF.

This clonotype was seen once. The rearrangement links TRBV19 to TRBJ1-2; TRBD1 might be the D (5 bases). In germline, CDR1 is LNHDA, CDR2 SQIVND (reference sequence). The V and J ends lost 6 bases and 4 bases respectively, with 15 bases between them. The CDR3 covers 14 residues. CDR3 amino acids: CASSPPGLLYGYTF. The CDR3 bases are TGTGCCAGTAGCCCACCGGGACTGCTCTATGGCTACACCTTC.

In its sample, this clonotype ranks as medium-sized. V is TRBV10-1 and J is TRBJ2-7; 11 nucleotides agree with TRBD1. The CDR3 totals 15 residues. Per germline, CDR1 WNHNN and CDR2 SYGVQD (reference sequence). J lost 4 bases, V lost 3 bases, and 5 bases had no gene match. The CDR3 nucleotides read TGCGCCAGCAGTGACGGAGGACAGGGGGCGTACGAGCAGTACTTC. Its translation: CASSDGGQGAYEQYF.

The rearrangement uses TRBV24-1 and TRBJ1-2; 8 nucleotides line up with TRBD1. V was clipped by 6 bases and J by 2 bases; unmatched bases: 4. There are 14 residues in the CDR3. The V gene's germline CDR1 is KGHDR and CDR2 SFDVKD. CDR3 in amino acids: CATSPGQGNYGYTF. The DNA of the CDR3 is TGTGCCACCAGTCCTGGACAGGGCAACTATGGCTACACCTTC.

This chain uses TRBV7-3 with TRBJ1-1, with D unresolved. The V gene's germline CDR1 is SGHTA and CDR2 FQGTGA. With 2 bases removed from V and 0 bases from J, the gap between germline ends came to 10 bases. There are 15 residues in the CDR3. This CDR3 is CASSLAGGLNTEAFF. The CDR3 DNA sequence: TGTGCCAGCAGCTTAGCGGGTGGATTGAACACTGAAGCTTTCTTT.

There are a few counts of this clonotype. V and J are TRBV2 and TRBJ2-7; 8 bases line up with TRBD1. The V gene end was trimmed by 7 bases and the J gene end by 0 bases; junction bases not matched to a gene: 5. The germline gives CDR1 SNHLY, CDR2 FYNNEI. There are 14 residues in the CDR3. The CDR3: CASKQGEVSYEQYF. CDR3 sequence (DNA): TGTGCCAGCAAACAGGGGGAGGTCTCCTACGAGCAGTACTTC.

About this clonotype itself: The junction departs from the called germline gene at one end, perhaps through a read error. The chain carries TRBV29-1 and TRBJ1-2; TRBD1 aligns across 9 bases. The CDR3 runs 12 residues. The germline V gene has CDR1 SQVTM and CDR2 ANQGSEA. The CDR3 nucleotides are TGCGGCGTCACAGGGGGCGACTATGGCTACACCTTC. Translating gives CGVTGGDYGYTF.

V usage is TRBV19 and J usage is TRBJ1-1, with 7 positions matching TRBD1. This CDR3 contains 12 residues. Germline V gives CDR1 LNHDA, CDR2 SQIVND (reference sequence). V was pared by 9 bases and J by 7 bases, with 8 bases of the junction left unmatched. The CDR3 nucleotides are TGTGCCAGCCGACAGGGAGTACGTGAAGCTTTCTTT. Amino acid sequence: CASRQGVREAFF.

To note about this clonotype: Mismatch with germline at one junction end may stem from a read error. The chain combines TRBV19 with TRBJ2-3, with D perhaps matching TRBD2 (5 bases). CDR3 length: 13 residues. Germline V lookup: CDR1 LNHDA, CDR2 SQIVND (reference sequence). Here the CDR3 reads CSTASRSTDTQYF. The CDR3 DNA reads TGCTCCACAGCTAGCCGGAGCACAGATACGCAGTATTTT.

The chain links TRBV19 to TRBJ1-6; TRBD1 might be the D (6 bases). Trimming left V 2 bases short and J 10 bases short, with 9 bases between. The CDR3 totals 13 residues. Germline CDR1 reads LNHDA; CDR2 reads SQIVND (reference sequence). The CDR3 here is CASSILTGSPLHF. In DNA form, the CDR3 reads TGTGCCAGTAGTATATTAACAGGGTCACCCCTCCACTTT. Combining the CDR3 with reference TRBV19 and TRBJ1-6 gives the whole variable domain DGGITQSPKYLFRKEGQNVTLSCEQNLNHDAMYWYRQDPGQGLRLIYYSQIVNDFQKGDIAEGYSVSREKKESFPLTVTSAQKNPTAFYLCASSILTGSPLHFGNGTRLTVT.

The chain links TRBV5-4 to TRBJ2-7, with D perhaps given as TRBD1 or TRBD2 (5 bases each). The CDR3 has 15 residues. With 2 bases removed from V and 3 bases from J, the gap between germline ends came to 15 bases. The germline V gene encodes CDR1 SGHNT and CDR2 YYREEE (reference sequence). This CDR3 reads CASSFGTAAGYEQYF. CDR3 bases: TGTGCCAGCAGCTTCGGGACGGCGGCGGGCTACGAGCAGTACTTC.

The chain links TRBV2 to TRBJ2-6, with D unresolved. The ends were cut back, 1 base at V and 4 bases at J, with 5 bases in the middle. CDR3 length equals 14 residues. Germline loops: CDR1 SNHLY, CDR2 FYNNEI. CDR3 coding DNA: TGTGCCAGCAGTGAAGGGAAAGGGGCCAACGTCCTGACTTTC. Translation gives CASSEGKGANVLTF.

This clonotype was counted at least ten times. The gene calls are TRBV4-1 and TRBJ1-1; maybe TRBD1 (5 bases). Germline V gene lookup returns CDR1 MGHRA and CDR2 YSYEKL. The V end lost 4 bases, the J end lost 1 base, and 13 bases lay between the germline ends. This CDR3 contains 15 residues. In DNA, the CDR3 is TGCGCCAGCAGCCCCCGGGACTTACCGAACACTGAAGCTTTCTTT. This codes for CASSPRDLPNTEAFF.

This clonotype was found once. The chain is built from TRBV7-3 and TRBJ2-3; D is perhaps TRBD2 (6 bases). CDR1 is SGHTA and CDR2 is FQGTGA in the germline V gene. The CDR3 has 15 amino acids. V gave up 7 bases and J gave up 5 bases, with 19 bases separating them. CDR3 sequence reads: CASTLNGGALDTQYF. CDR3 nucleotide sequence: TGTGCCAGCACCCTAAATGGCGGGGCCCTAGATACGCAGTATTTT.

This chain joins TRBV2 and TRBJ2-6; no reliable D call. Germline CDR1 is SNHLY and CDR2 is FYNNEI. The CDR3 is made up of 19 amino acids. V dropped 2 bases and J dropped 0 bases, with 17 bases sitting between them. The CDR3 spells CASSEHGVGISSGANVLTF. Here the CDR3 DNA reads TGTGCCAGCAGTGAACATGGGGTAGGGATCAGCTCTGGGGCCAACGTCCTGACTTTC.

V gene TRBV7-2 combines with J gene TRBJ2-7, with a weak D call TRBD2 (6 bases). Germline CDR1 reads SGHTA; CDR2 reads FQGNSA. Deletions cut 0 bases from V and 9 bases from J, with 12 bases between. This CDR3 comprises 13 residues. The CDR3 DNA reads as TGTGCCAGCAGCTTAGCGGGGAGGCCCGGGCAGTACTTC. Its translation is CASSLAGRPGQYF.